The entry that follows covers one T cell receptor beta chain sequence. Its antigen is still unknown. No qualities accompany the bases; no much larger clone lies one base away. The data derive from a study of T cell changes during pregnancy in multiple sclerosis (dated by TCRdb to the late 2010s). Background on the whole study: Changes in the T cell repertoire over the course of pregnancy were examined in this study in women with multiple sclerosis.

The germline V gene supplies CDR1 MDHEN and CDR2 SYDVKM. V is clipped by 1 base and J by 3 bases, and the sequence between their germline boundaries is 16 bases long. The CDR3 starts with the cysteine, ends with the phenylalanine, and has 17 residues. This entry keeps only the CDR3 DNA: 51 bases, framed from base 1. Libraries came from the immunoSEQ multiplex PCR assay. TCRdb limited this immuneACCESS table to in-frame rearrangements with V and J called. A share of clones is missing; checked studies link under half to unresolved V genes, and the rest is unexplained. For this sample the table gives about 43,000 clones, of which approximately 91% were detected only once. Jointly, the top ten make up over 1.1% of the sample.

The sequenced sample consisted of PBMCs (not recorded whether the cells were cultured). This TCR was sampled from a female donor with multiple sclerosis, enrolled in a pregnancy study. Recombination connected TRBV28 to TRBJ1-5; TRBD1 might be the D gene, on 6 matching bases. CDR3 loop: CASSLYRTVSSNQPQHF. The DNA sequence follows: TGTGCCAGCAGTTTATATAGGACAGTATCATCCAATCAGCCCCAGCATTTT. The full variable domain, with segments outside the CDR3 supplied by the reference TRBV28 and TRBJ1-5 proteins, appears as DVKVTQSSRYLVKRTGEKVFLECVQDMDHENMFWYRQDPGLGLRLIYFSYDVKMKEKGDIPEGYSVSREKKERFSLILESASTNQTSMYLCASSLYRTVSSNQPQHFGDGTRLSIL.